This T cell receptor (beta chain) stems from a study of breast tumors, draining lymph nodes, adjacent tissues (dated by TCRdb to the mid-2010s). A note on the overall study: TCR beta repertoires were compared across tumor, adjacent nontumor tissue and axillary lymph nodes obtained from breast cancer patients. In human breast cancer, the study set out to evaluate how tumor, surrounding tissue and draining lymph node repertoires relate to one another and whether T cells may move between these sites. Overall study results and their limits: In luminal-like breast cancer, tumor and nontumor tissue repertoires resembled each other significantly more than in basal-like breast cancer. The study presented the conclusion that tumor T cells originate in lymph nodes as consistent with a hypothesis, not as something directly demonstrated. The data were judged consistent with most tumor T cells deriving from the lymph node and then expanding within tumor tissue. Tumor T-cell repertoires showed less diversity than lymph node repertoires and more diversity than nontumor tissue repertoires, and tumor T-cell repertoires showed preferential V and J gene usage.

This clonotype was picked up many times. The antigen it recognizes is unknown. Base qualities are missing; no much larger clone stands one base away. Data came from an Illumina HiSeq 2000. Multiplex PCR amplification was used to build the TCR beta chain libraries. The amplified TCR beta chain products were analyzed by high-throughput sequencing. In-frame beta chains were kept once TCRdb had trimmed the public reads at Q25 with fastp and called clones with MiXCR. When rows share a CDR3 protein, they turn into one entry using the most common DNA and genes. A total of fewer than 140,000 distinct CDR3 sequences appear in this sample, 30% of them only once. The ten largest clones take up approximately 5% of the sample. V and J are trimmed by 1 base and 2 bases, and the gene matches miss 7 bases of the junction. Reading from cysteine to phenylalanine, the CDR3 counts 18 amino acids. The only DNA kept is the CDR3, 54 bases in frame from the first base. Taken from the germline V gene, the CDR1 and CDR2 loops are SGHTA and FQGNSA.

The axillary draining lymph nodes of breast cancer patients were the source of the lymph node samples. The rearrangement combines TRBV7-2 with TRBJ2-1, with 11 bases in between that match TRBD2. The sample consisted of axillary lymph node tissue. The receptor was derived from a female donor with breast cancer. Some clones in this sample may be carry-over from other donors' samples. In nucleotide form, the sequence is TGTGCCAGCAGCTTAGGTAGGCTAGCGGGAGGAACCTACAATGAGCAGTTCTTC. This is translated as CASSLGRLAGGTYNEQFF.